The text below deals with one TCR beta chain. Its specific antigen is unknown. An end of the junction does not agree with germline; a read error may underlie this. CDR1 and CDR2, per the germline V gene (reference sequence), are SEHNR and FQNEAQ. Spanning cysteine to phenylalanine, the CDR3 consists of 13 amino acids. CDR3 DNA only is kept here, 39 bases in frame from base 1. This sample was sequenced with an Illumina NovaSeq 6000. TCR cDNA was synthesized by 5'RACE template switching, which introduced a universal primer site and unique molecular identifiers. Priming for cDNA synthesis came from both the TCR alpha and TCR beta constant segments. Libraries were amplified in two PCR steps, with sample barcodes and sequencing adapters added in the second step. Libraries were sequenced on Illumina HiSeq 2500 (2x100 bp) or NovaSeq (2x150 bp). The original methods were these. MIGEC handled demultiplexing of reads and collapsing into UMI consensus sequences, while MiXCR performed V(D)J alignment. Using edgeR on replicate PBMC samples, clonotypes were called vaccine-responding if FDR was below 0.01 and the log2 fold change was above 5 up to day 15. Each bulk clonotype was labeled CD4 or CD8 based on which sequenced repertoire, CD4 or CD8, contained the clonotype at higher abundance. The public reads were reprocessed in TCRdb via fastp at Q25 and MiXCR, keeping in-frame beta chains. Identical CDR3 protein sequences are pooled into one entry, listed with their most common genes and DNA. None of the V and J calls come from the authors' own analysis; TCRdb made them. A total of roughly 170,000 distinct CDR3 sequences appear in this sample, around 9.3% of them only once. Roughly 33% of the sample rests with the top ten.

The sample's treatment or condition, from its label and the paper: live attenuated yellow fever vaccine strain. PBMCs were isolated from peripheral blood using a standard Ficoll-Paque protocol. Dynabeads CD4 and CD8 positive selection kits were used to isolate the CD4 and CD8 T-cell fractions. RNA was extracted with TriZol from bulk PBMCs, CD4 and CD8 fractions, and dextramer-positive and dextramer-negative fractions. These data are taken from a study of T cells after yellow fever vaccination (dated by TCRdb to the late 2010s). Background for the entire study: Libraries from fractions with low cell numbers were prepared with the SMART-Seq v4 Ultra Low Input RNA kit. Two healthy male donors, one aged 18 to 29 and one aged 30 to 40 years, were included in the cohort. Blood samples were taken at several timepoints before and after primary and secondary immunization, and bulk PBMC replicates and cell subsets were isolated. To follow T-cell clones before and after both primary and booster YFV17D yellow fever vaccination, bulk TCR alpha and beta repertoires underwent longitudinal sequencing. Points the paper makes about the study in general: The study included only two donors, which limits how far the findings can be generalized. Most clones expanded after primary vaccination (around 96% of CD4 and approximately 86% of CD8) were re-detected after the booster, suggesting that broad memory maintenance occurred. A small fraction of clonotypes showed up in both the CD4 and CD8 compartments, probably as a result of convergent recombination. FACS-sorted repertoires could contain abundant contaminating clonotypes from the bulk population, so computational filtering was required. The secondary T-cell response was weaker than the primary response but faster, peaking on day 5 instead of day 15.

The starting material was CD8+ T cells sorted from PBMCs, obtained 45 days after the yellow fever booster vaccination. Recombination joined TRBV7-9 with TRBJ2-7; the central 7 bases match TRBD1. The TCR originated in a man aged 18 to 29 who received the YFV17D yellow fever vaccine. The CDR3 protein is CASTGDSSYEEYF. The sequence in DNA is TGTGCCAGCACCGGGGACAGCTCCTACGAGGAGTACTTC.